This T cell receptor (beta chain) originates from a study of T cell changes during pregnancy in multiple sclerosis. Assay used: immunoSEQ multiplex PCR; TCRdb lists only in-frame clones, some missing. The sample has about 85,000 clones; 80% to 95% are singletons. This clone appeared a few times. Germline V CDR1 and CDR2: GTSNPN, SVGIG (reference sequence). Trimming took 1 base from V and 8 from J, leaving 9 bases between them. The CDR3 totals 13 residues. The rearrangement uses TRBV30 and TRBJ1-6, with D uncertain. Sequenced material: peripheral blood, taken in the first trimester of pregnancy. This receptor was identified in a female donor with multiple sclerosis, enrolled in a pregnancy study. CDR3 nucleotide sequence: TGTGCCTGGAGTGGGGAGGGATATTCACCCCTCCACTTT. It translates to CAWSGEGYSPLHF.